A single sample is the source of the 6 T cell receptor beta chains below, sequenced in a study of blood T cell repertoires in COVID-19 (TCRdb year 2020). Libraries were built with the immunoSEQ multiplex PCR assay. TCRdb stores this immuneACCESS table with in-frame sequences only. Part of the clones is absent; in the studies checked, under half of the shortfall reflects unresolved V genes, and no reason is known for the rest. In this sample the table shows 650,000 to 800,000 clones, about 87% of which occur a single time. The top ten clones comprise 0.2% to 0.3% of the sample. What was sequenced was peripheral blood. The source is a woman under 30 with acute or convalescent COVID-19.

CDR3 in amino acids: CASSLAWAGNSGNTIYF. In DNA, the CDR3 is TGTGCCAGCAGCTTAGCATGGGCAGGGAACTCTGGAAACACCATATATTTT. The chain couples TRBV7-2 to TRBJ1-3; a possible D gene is TRBD1 (5 bases). Between the trimmed V and J ends, which lost 0 bases and 0 bases, there was a span of 12 bases. Germline V CDR1 and CDR2: SGHTA, FQGNSA. The CDR3 spans 17 residues.

The rearrangement links TRBV19 to TRBJ2-2; the match to TRBD1 covers 10 bases. V shed 1 base, J shed 7 bases, and the junction held 3 bases outside the gene matches. Germline values: CDR1 LNHDA, CDR2 SQIVND (reference sequence). This CDR3 region has 15 residues. The CDR3 coding sequence is TGTGCCAGTAGTATAGGACAGGGGGCCGTCGGGGAGCTGTTTTTT. It encodes CASSIGQGAVGELFF.

The CDR3 region has the DNA TGCGCCAGCAGCTTGGTGTCGGGGAATTCACCCCTCCACTTT. It encodes CASSLVSGNSPLHF. The chain uses TRBV5-1 and TRBJ1-6, with unresolved D. Trimming took 0 bases from V and 7 from J, leaving 8 bases between them. Germline assignment: CDR1 SGHRS and CDR2 YFSETQ. This CDR3 comprises 14 residues.

The chain is built from TRBV6-4 and TRBJ2-3, with TRBD2 matching 8 bases. The CDR3 spans 18 residues. V shed 6 bases and J 0 bases; nucleotides not matched to a gene: 14. Germline loops: CDR1 MRHNA, CDR2 SNTAGT. The CDR3 sequence is CASSLTPSVAGSTDTQYF. The DNA of the CDR3 is TGTGCCAGCAGCCTCACCCCCTCAGTAGCGGGGAGCACAGATACGCAGTATTTT.

The chain is built from TRBV6-6 and TRBJ2-3, with 10 bases fitting TRBD1. The CDR3 is made up of 15 amino acids. The germline V gene has CDR1 MNHNY and CDR2 SVGAGI (reference sequence). With 6 bases clipped from V and 4 bases from J, the junction kept 7 bases outside the gene matches. Written as DNA, the CDR3 is TGTGCCAGCAGCCTCGGGACAGGGGAGGCAGATACGCAGTATTTT. As protein: CASSLGTGEADTQYF.

The rearrangement uses TRBV18 and TRBJ2-3; 8 bases are a match to TRBD1. Germline values: CDR1 KGHSH, CDR2 LQKENI. The CDR3 runs 15 residues. V lost 6 bases to trimming and J lost 5 bases; unmatched junction nucleotides: 10. The CDR3: CASSLDRGMGDTQYF. The CDR3, as DNA: TGTGCCAGCTCCCTCGACAGGGGAATGGGAGATACGCAGTATTTT.